This T cell receptor (beta chain) was obtained from a study of T cells in Graves' hyperthyroidism and ophthalmopathy. The overall study: Peripheral blood draws took place at initial diagnosis, ahead of any treatment.

V was pared by 5 bases and J by 5 bases, with 11 bases of the junction left unmatched. This CDR3 region has 16 residues. Germline V gene lookup returns CDR1 SGHAT and CDR2 FQDESV (reference sequence). Authors of the study amplified TCR beta CDR3 regions from RNA transcripts. The HTBI primer set drove a first-round RT-PCR of the TCR CDR3. In TCRdb, the multiplex PCR reads were re-called with MiXCR into one record per CDR3 protein. The sample shows about 400,000 distinct CDR3 sequences, 20% to 30% of them seen only once. The TCR originated in a man aged 50-60 years with Graves' hyperthyroidism. This chain connects TRBV11-1 to TRBJ2-5, with 10 bases lining up with TRBD1. Material for sequencing was blood. CDR3 protein: CASSVGQGTIVETQYF. The CDR3 DNA is TGTGCCAGCAGCGTGGGACAGGGGACTATCGTGGAGACCCAGTACTTC.